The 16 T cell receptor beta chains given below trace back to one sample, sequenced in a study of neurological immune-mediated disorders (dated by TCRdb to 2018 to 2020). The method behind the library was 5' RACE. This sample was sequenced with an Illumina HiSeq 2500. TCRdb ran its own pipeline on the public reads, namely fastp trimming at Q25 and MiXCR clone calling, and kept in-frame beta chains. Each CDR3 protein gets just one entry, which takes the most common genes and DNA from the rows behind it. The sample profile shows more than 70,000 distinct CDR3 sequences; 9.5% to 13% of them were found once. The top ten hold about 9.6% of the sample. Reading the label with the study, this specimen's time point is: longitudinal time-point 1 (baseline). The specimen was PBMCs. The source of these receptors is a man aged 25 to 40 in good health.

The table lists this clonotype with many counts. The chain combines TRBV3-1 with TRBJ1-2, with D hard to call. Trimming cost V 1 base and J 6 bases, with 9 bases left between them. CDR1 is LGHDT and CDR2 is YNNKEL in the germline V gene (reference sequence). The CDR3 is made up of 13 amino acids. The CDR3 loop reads CASSQARMDGYTF. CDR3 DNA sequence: TGTGCCAGCAGCCAAGCCCGCATGGATGGCTACACCTTC.

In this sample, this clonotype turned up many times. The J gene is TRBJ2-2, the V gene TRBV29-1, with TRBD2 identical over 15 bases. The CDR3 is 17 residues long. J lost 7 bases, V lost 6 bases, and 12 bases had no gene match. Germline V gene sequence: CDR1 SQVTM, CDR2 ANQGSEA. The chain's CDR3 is CSVDGTSGGMMDGELFF. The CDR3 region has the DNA TGCAGCGTCGACGGGACTAGCGGGGGGATGATGGACGGGGAGCTGTTTTTT.

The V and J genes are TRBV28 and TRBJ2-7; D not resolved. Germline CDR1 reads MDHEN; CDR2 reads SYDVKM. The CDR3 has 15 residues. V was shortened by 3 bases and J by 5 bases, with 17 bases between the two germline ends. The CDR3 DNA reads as TGTGCCAGCAGTTTGATTTTCAGCTCGGTCGACGAGCAGTACTTC. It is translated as CASSLIFSSVDEQYF.

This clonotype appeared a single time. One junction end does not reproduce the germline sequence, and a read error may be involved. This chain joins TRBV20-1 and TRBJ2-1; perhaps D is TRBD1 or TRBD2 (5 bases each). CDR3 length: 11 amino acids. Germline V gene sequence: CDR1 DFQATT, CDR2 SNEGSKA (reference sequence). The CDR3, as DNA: TGCAGTGCTAGTGTTCCGGGACCCCATATCTTC. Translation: CSASVPGPHIF.

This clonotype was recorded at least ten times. CDR3 nucleotide sequence: TGTGCCAGCAGCCAAGGACTCTCCCTGGCTTTCTTT. Translating it yields CASSQGLSLAFF. The rearrangement joins TRBV14 to TRBJ1-1, with D hard to call. CDR1 and CDR2 from the germline V gene are SGHDN and FVKESK. V was cut by 1 base and J by 11 bases, with 11 bases left in between. The CDR3 is 12 amino acids.

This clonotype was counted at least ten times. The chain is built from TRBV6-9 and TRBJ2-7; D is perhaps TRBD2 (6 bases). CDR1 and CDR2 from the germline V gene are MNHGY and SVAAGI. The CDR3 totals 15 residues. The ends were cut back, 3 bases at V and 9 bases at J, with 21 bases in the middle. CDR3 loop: CASSYMRDPYLVQYF. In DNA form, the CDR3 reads TGTGCCAGCAGTTACATGCGGGATCCCTACCTCGTGCAGTACTTC.

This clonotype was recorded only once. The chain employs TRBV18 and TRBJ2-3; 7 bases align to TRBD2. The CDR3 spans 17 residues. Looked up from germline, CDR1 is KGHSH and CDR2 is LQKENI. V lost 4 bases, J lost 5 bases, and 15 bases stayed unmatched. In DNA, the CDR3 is TGTGCCAGCTCACGTACTGGCGGCGGGAGAGCTAGAGATACGCAGTATTTT. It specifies CASSRTGGGRARDTQYF.

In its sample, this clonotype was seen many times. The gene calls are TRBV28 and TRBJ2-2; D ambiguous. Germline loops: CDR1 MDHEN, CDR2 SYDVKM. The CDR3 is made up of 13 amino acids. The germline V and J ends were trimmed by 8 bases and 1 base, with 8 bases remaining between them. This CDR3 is CASLKRNTGELFF. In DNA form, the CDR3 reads TGTGCCAGCTTAAAGCGGAACACCGGGGAGCTGTTTTTT.

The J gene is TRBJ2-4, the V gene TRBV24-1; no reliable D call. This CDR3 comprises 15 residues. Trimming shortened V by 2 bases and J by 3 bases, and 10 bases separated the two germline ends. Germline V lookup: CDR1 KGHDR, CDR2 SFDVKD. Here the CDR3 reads CATSDSSWGKNIQYF. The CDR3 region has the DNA TGTGCCACCAGTGATTCATCCTGGGGCAAAAACATTCAGTACTTC.

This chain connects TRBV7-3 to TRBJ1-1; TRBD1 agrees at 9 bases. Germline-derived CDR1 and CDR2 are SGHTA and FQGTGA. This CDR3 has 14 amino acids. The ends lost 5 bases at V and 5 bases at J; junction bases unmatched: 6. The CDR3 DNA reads TGTGCCAGCAGCCCGGACAGGGGTCGGACTGAAGCTTTCTTT. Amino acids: CASSPDRGRTEAFF.

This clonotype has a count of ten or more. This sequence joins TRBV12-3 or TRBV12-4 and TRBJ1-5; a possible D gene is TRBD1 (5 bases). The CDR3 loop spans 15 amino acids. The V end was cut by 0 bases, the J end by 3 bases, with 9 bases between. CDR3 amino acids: CASSLAGRDNQPQHF. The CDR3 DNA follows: TGTGCCAGCAGTTTAGCTGGCAGGGACAATCAGCCCCAGCATTTT.

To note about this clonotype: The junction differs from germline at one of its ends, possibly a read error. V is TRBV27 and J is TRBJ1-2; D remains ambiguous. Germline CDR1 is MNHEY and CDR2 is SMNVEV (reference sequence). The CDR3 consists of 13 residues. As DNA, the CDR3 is TGTGACAGCAGTTTATCCCAGTACTATGGCTACACCTTC. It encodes CDSSLSQYYGYTF.

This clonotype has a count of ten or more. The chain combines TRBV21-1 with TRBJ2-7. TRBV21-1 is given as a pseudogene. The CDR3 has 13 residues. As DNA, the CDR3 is TGTGCCAGCAGCAAAGGAGGGCCCCACGAGCAGTACTTC. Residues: CASSKGGPHEQYF.

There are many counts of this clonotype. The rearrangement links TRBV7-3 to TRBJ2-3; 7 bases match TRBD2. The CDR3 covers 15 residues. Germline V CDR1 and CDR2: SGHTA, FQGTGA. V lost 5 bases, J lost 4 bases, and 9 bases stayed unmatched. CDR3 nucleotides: TGTGCCAGCAGCCGAATCTTTGCGGGGGCAGATACGCAGTATTTT. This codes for CASSRIFAGADTQYF.

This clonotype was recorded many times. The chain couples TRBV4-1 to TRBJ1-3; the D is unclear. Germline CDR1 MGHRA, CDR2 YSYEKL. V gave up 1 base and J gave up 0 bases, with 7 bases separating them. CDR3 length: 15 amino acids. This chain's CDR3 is CASSQVGPSGNTIYF. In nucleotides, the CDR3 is TGCGCCAGCAGCCAAGTTGGTCCCTCTGGAAACACCATATATTTT.

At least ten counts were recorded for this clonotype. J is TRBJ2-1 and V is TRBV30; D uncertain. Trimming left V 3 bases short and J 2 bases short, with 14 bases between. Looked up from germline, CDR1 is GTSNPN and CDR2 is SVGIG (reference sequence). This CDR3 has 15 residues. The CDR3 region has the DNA TGTGCCTGGAGCGGGCCCCCTTTAGCCTACAATGAGCAGTTCTTC. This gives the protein CAWSGPPLAYNEQFF.